This TCR beta chain emerged from a study of cytomegalovirus exposure and HLA in healthy donors. Whole-study findings and limits: Association of 16,951 TCR beta sequences with HLA alleles was found at 0.05 false discovery rate in a later analysis. The investigators catalogued 164 TCR beta chains as cytomegalovirus-associated.

The CDR3 has 15 amino acids. V dropped 4 bases and J dropped 1 base, with 12 bases sitting between them. In germline, CDR1 is SGDLS, CDR2 YYNGEE. The PCR employed 60 Vbeta primers together with 13 Jbeta primers. Assay: immunoSEQ multiplex PCR; the TCRdb copy retains only in-frame clones and omits some. Found here are roughly 55,000 clones, 60% to 80% of them singletons; the top ten hold approximately 2.4%. As for this clone: The target antigen is unknown.

The gene calls are TRBV9 and TRBJ1-3; no firm D call. This sequence was found in a female donor in good health and CMV-seronegative. The sample consisted of PBMCs. In DNA form, the CDR3 reads TGTGCCAGCAGCCCCTACCCGGGGTCTGGAAACACCATATATTTT. Its translation is CASSPYPGSGNTIYF.